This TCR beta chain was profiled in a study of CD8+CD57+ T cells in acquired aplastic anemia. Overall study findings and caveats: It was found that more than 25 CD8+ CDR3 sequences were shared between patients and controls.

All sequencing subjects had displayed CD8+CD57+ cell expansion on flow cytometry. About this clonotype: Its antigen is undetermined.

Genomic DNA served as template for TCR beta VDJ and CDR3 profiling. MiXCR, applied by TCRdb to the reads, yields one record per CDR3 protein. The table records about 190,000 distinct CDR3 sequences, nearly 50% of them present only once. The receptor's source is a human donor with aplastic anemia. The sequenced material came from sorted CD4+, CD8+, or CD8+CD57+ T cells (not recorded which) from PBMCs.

CDR3 in amino acids: CASSTAGTPEAFF. The CDR3 coding sequence is TGTGCCAGCAGTACAGCAGGGACGCCGGAAGCTTTCTTT. This chain joins TRBV2 and TRBJ1-1; a weak D match, TRBD1 (5 bases). The V end was cut by 5 bases, the J end by 8 bases, with 15 bases between. CDR1 and CDR2 (germline): SNHLY, FYNNEI. The CDR3 runs to 13 residues.